The 22 T cell receptor beta chains below come from one sample, sequenced in a study of CDR3 diversity in severe acne. In TCRdb, the PCR reads were re-called with MiXCR into one record per CDR3 protein. Counted here are roughly 100,000 distinct CDR3 sequences, about half occurring once; the ten biggest clones make up around 12%. Sequenced material: blood. Receptors were obtained from a male donor with acne.

The sample holds many counts of this clonotype. CDR3 sequence (DNA): TGCAGTGCTAGACCGGGACTGTATAATTCACCCCTCCACTTT. This gives the protein CSARPGLYNSPLHF. The rearrangement joins TRBV20-1 to TRBJ1-6, with D perhaps TRBD1 (5 bases). CDR1 is DFQATT and CDR2 is SNEGSKA in the germline V gene (reference sequence). CDR3 length equals 14 residues. Trimming left V 2 bases short and J 4 bases short, with 9 bases between.

The chain employs TRBV18 and TRBJ2-5; TRBD1 aligns across 9 bases. V lost 3 bases and J lost 5; bases outside the gene matches: 4. The CDR3 covers 14 residues. The germline CDR1 and CDR2 sequences are KGHSH and LQKENI. CDR3 nucleotide sequence: TGTGCCAGCTCACCCACAGGGGGCAGGGAGACCCAGTACTTC. Its translation: CASSPTGGRETQYF.

V and J are TRBV10-3 and TRBJ1-2, with 7 bases fitting TRBD1. Trimming cost V 4 bases and J 2 bases; bases outside gene matches: 7. CDR3 size: 15 residues. In germline, CDR1 is ENHRY, CDR2 SYGVKD. The CDR3 sequence: CAISVPGGGNYGYTF. The CDR3 coding sequence is TGTGCCATCAGTGTCCCAGGGGGAGGAAACTATGGCTACACCTTC.

This clonotype came up a few times. The gene calls are TRBV24-1 and TRBJ1-5; the D gene is possibly TRBD1 (6 bases). Germline-derived CDR1 and CDR2 are KGHDR and SFDVKD. The ends were cut back, 2 bases at V and 3 bases at J, with 13 bases in the middle. The CDR3 loop spans 16 amino acids. The CDR3 nucleotides are TGTGCCACCAGTGATTCGTCACAGGGCCTCAATCAGCCCCAGCATTTT. Translation gives CATSDSSQGLNQPQHF.

This chain uses TRBV10-2 with TRBJ1-2; 7 positions match TRBD1. The germline gives CDR1 WSHSY, CDR2 SAAADI. The CDR3 extends over 14 amino acids. Trimming cost V 2 bases and J 7 bases; bases outside gene matches: 7. The CDR3 bases are TGCGCCAGCAGTGAGGGTCCGACAGGGACTGGCTACACCTTC. Its translation is CASSEGPTGTGYTF.

The CDR3 sequence: CASSLASSRYEQYF. The DNA of the CDR3 is TGTGCCAGCAGCTTGGCCAGCAGCAGATACGAGCAGTACTTC. This rearrangement joins TRBV5-6 to TRBJ2-7, with D hard to call. Germline CDR1 and CDR2: SGHDT and YYEEEE. This CDR3 region has 14 residues. V dropped 0 bases and J dropped 4 bases, with 11 bases sitting between them.

This chain joins TRBV6-6 and TRBJ2-5; maybe TRBD1 (5 bases). Germline CDR1 reads MNHNY; CDR2 reads SVGAGI (reference sequence). Trimming took off 2 bases at V and 5 bases at J, with 15 bases between the two ends. This CDR3 contains 15 residues. The CDR3 spells CASSYVRVPSETQYF. The DNA for the CDR3 is TGTGCCAGCAGTTACGTCAGGGTTCCCTCCGAGACCCAGTACTTC.

CDR3 residues: CSVFPPGQETQYF. In nucleotides, the CDR3 is TGCAGCGTTTTCCCACCCGGACAAGAGACCCAGTACTTC. The chain recombines TRBV29-1 with TRBJ2-5; D ambiguous. The CDR3 covers 13 residues. Germline V lookup: CDR1 SQVTM, CDR2 ANQGSEA. Trimming cost V 5 bases and J 2 bases, with 12 bases left between them.

This clonotype came up many times. The genes are TRBV5-1 and TRBJ2-1; possibly TRBD1 for D (5 bases). Between the trimmed V and J ends, which lost 2 bases and 4 bases, there was a span of 16 bases. CDR1 SGHRS and CDR2 YFSETQ come from the germline V gene. The CDR3 spans 16 residues. CDR3 loop: CASSLRAVGAYNEQFF. In nucleotides, the CDR3 is TGCGCCAGCAGCTTAAGGGCGGTTGGGGCTTACAATGAGCAGTTCTTC.

This clonotype was detected ten times or more. This chain joins TRBV4-1 and TRBJ2-3, with D possibly being TRBD2 (6 bases). The germline V and J ends were trimmed by 1 base and 1 base, with 15 bases remaining between them. Germline CDR1 is MGHRA and CDR2 is YSYEKL. This CDR3 has 17 amino acids. CDR3 sequence: CASSQASGPGGTDTQYF. CDR3 DNA sequence: TGCGCCAGCAGCCAAGCCTCTGGGCCGGGGGGCACAGATACGCAGTATTTT.

This clonotype was detected many times. The gene calls are TRBV12-3 or TRBV12-4 and TRBJ1-1; D remains unclear. Trimming stripped 6 bases from V and 3 bases from J, with 14 bases between. The CDR3 length is 14 residues. In DNA, the CDR3 is TGTGCCAGCAGCCAGTGGAGGGATGACACTGAAGCTTTCTTT. Its protein product is CASSQWRDDTEAFF.

The chain has TRBV24-1 and TRBJ2-7; D gene ambiguous. CDR1 and CDR2 (germline): KGHDR, SFDVKD. The V end was cut by 6 bases, the J end by 3 bases, with 5 bases between. This CDR3 has 11 residues. Here the CDR3 DNA reads TGTGCCACCAGTAATAACTACGAGCAGTACTTC. Residues: CATSNNYEQYF.

This clonotype was seen ten or more times. The chain carries TRBV6-1 and TRBJ2-1; D is ambiguous. The germline V and J ends were trimmed by 2 bases and 9 bases, with 14 bases remaining between them. The CDR3 loop spans 14 amino acids. Germline CDR1 MNHNS, CDR2 SASEGT. CDR3: CASSELGRESEQFF. For the CDR3, the DNA is TGTGCCAGCAGTGAACTGGGAAGAGAGAGTGAGCAGTTCTTC.

The sample holds a few counts of this clonotype. One base away lies a much larger clone, so this may be a sequencing read error. CDR3 loop: CVSSTTSGAYNEQFF. CDR3 coding DNA: TGTGTCAGCAGCACGACTAGCGGGGCTTACAATGAGCAGTTCTTC. J is TRBJ2-1 and V is TRBV7-2, with 11 bases lining up with TRBD2. This CDR3 is built from 15 residues. Germline V gene data show CDR1 as SGHTA and CDR2 as FQGNSA.

Points on this clonotype: Just one base apart from a much larger clone, this may be a read error. The chain combines TRBV14 with TRBJ2-7; TRBD2 might be the D (5 bases). This CDR3 is 13 amino acids long. Germline V gene sequence: CDR1 SGHDN, CDR2 FVKESK. The CDR3 sequence: CTSSQDRGREQYF. CDR3 nucleotide sequence: TGTACCAGCAGCCAAGATCGGGGTAGAGAGCAGTACTTC.

In its sample, this clonotype was seen a few times. This chain joins TRBV20-1 and TRBJ2-2; 8 positions match TRBD2. The CDR3 spans 18 residues. Germline V CDR1 and CDR2: DFQATT, SNEGSKA (reference sequence). Germline trimming cut 6 bases from V and 7 bases from J; bases unmatched to any gene: 22. The CDR3, as DNA: TGCAGTGCGAAAGAGGGCAGGGCCGGCGGGACTAGTGGCGGGGAGCTGTTTTTT. Its translation is CSAKEGRAGGTSGGELFF.

This clonotype was counted a few times. The J gene is TRBJ1-2, the V gene TRBV20-1; D uncertain. Germline CDR1 reads DFQATT; CDR2 reads SNEGSKA (reference sequence). Trimming took 5 bases from V and 2 from J, leaving 9 bases between them. The CDR3 has 12 residues. CDR3 in DNA: TGCAGTGCTCCCGTCCCGAACTATGGCTACACCTTC. This gives the protein CSAPVPNYGYTF.

This rearrangement joins TRBV10-3 to TRBJ1-5, with 7 bases aligning to TRBD1. V lost 6 bases, J lost 3 bases, and 5 bases stayed unmatched. Germline V CDR1 and CDR2: ENHRY, SYGVKD. The CDR3 is made up of 14 amino acids. This chain's CDR3 is CAIRPGQTNQPQHF. The CDR3 bases are TGTGCCATCAGACCGGGACAGACCAATCAGCCCCAGCATTTT.

This clonotype has just a few counts. The rearrangement joins TRBV28 to TRBJ1-2; D perhaps matches TRBD1 (6 bases). The V gene's germline CDR1 is MDHEN and CDR2 SYDVKM. The CDR3 contains 13 residues. V lost 3 bases and J 3 bases, leaving 8 bases between the germline ends. CDR3 protein: CASSFRQDYGYTF. CDR3 in DNA: TGTGCCAGCAGTTTCAGACAGGACTATGGCTACACCTTC.

This clonotype has ten or more counts. The CDR3 nucleotides read TGTGCCAGTAGTAAAGCGGGGCTCGGTTGGAATGAGCAGTTCTTC. Translating gives CASSKAGLGWNEQFF. The rearrangement uses TRBV19 and TRBJ2-1, with TRBD2 matching over 7 bases. CDR1 and CDR2 (germline): LNHDA, SQIVND (reference sequence). V lost 4 bases to trimming and J lost 7 bases; unmatched junction nucleotides: 10. The CDR3 spans 15 residues.

The chain recombines TRBV2 with TRBJ1-6, with unresolved D. CDR3 length equals 14 residues. V lost 2 bases to trimming and J lost 7 bases, with 9 bases between them. Germline V gene sequence: CDR1 SNHLY, CDR2 FYNNEI. For the CDR3, the DNA is TGTGCCAGCAGTGAATACGCAGGAAATTCACCCCTCCACTTT. This encodes CASSEYAGNSPLHF.

V is TRBV29-1 and J is TRBJ1-1, with D maybe TRBD1 (6 bases). Germline CDR1 reads SQVTM; CDR2 reads ANQGSEA. CDR3 size: 14 residues. V was clipped by 6 bases and J by 1 base, with 15 bases between them. CDR3 DNA sequence: TGCAGCGTGCATAAATCGGACAGGAACACTGAAGCTTTCTTT. Its translation: CSVHKSDRNTEAFF. Supplemented by reference TRBV29-1 and TRBJ1-1, the full variable domain reads SAVISQKPSRDICQRGTSLTIQCQVDSQVTMMFWYRQQPGQSLTLIATANQGSEATYESGFVIDKFPISRPNLTFSTLTVSNMSPEDSSIYLCSVHKSDRNTEAFFGQGTRLTVV.